This T cell receptor (beta chain) was recorded in a study of T and B cells in COVID-19 patients. Looking at the study overall: Blood was sampled from COVID-19 patients who were either actively infected or recovered. Nine tenths of the roughly 20 active-infection patients had comorbidities associated with unfavorable COVID-19 outcome. Study-wide points: Patients with COVID-19 reportedly showed strongly skewed T cell receptor beta variable and joining gene usage. Highly clonal in active COVID-19, TRB repertoires exceeded healthy-donor diversity and richness at recovery.

Each TRB amplification used about 220-500 ng of genomic DNA from blood. For this clonotype: Its antigen remains unidentified.

The germline CDR1 and CDR2 sequences are MNHEY and SMNVEV (reference sequence). The CDR3 is 14 residues long. The ends lost 10 bases at V and 5 bases at J; junction bases unmatched: 8. TRB rearrangements were amplified by multiplex PCR with BIOMED2 TRB-A/B primers. TCRdb independently ran MiXCR on the multiplex PCR reads; one entry per CDR3 protein. The sample yields around 28,000 distinct CDR3 sequences, 30% to 35% seen once. The V call is TRBV27, the J call TRBJ1-1, with TRBD1 matching over 12 bases. This clonotype was sampled from a human donor who had recovered from COVID-19. Sequenced sample: blood. The CDR3 nucleotides are TGTGCCACCTCCGGGACAGGGGGCCTAACTGAAGCTTTCTTT. Its translation is CATSGTGGLTEAFF.